This passage covers 9 T cell receptor beta chains from one sample sequenced in a study of identical twins. MiXCR was run by TCRdb on the 5' RACE reads, yielding one entry per CDR3 protein. This table has approximately 490,000 distinct CDR3 sequences, approximately 20% appearing once. These data were also filed under a second study, of yellow fever vaccine responses in identical twins.

Specimen: CD4+ T cells sorted from blood. The receptors were gathered from a woman aged 18-29 years in good health.

The table lists this clonotype with a few counts. V gene TRBV7-9 combines with J gene TRBJ2-7; TRBD2 aligns across 11 bases. Germline CDR1 reads SEHNR; CDR2 reads FQNEAQ (reference sequence). This CDR3 is built from 15 residues. The V and J ends lost 5 bases and 1 base, in that order; junction bases with no gene match: 4. CDR3 sequence reads: CASSGGLAASYEQYF. In DNA form, the CDR3 reads TGTGCCAGCAGCGGGGGACTAGCGGCGTCCTACGAGCAGTACTTC.

V usage is TRBV6-5 and J usage is TRBJ2-7; 8 nucleotides align to TRBD1. The CDR3 consists of 15 residues. CDR1 and CDR2 (germline): MNHEY, SVGAGI. Unmatched junction bases numbered 10, after V lost 4 bases and J lost 5 bases. In nucleotides, the CDR3 is TGTGCCAGCAGTTCTACGGACAGGGTGCCCCACGAGCAGTACTTC. It is translated as CASSSTDRVPHEQYF.

The chain couples TRBV10-3 to TRBJ1-2; 7 positions match TRBD1. V dropped 3 bases and J dropped 4; count of bases not matched to a gene: 11. The CDR3 extends over 16 amino acids. Germline CDR1 is ENHRY and CDR2 is SYGVKD. This CDR3 reads CAISDRTGQTSYGYTF. The CDR3 DNA sequence: TGTGCCATCAGTGATCGGACAGGCCAGACGTCCTATGGCTACACCTTC.

This chain joins TRBV11-1 and TRBJ2-3; 9 nucleotides agree with TRBD1. This CDR3 comprises 19 residues. V shed 4 bases and J 4 bases; nucleotides not matched to a gene: 18. The V gene's germline CDR1 is SGHAT and CDR2 FQDESV (reference sequence). For the CDR3, the DNA is TGTGCCAGCAGCTCCGGACAGGGGCGGATTACGGCTAGCGCAGATACGCAGTATTTT. This sequence encodes CASSSGQGRITASADTQYF.

This sequence joins TRBV7-9 and TRBJ2-7, with no clear D. The V end was cut by 0 bases, the J end by 4 bases, with 10 bases between. The CDR3 is made up of 14 amino acids. CDR1 is SEHNR, CDR2 FQNEAQ, per germline (reference sequence). The CDR3 protein is CASSLALVTYEQYF. In DNA form, the CDR3 reads TGTGCCAGCAGCTTAGCTCTGGTAACTTACGAGCAGTACTTC.

The chain is built from TRBV4-2 and TRBJ2-7; D perhaps matches TRBD2 (6 bases). CDR3 length: 16 amino acids. V shed 0 bases and J shed 1 base, with 13 bases lying between them. Germline CDR1 and CDR2: LGHNA and YNFKEQ. Here the CDR3 DNA reads TGTGCCAGCAGCCAAGACCGGGGGAGTCAATCCTACGAGCAGTACTTC. As protein: CASSQDRGSQSYEQYF.

V is TRBV7-9 and J is TRBJ1-4; D remains unclear. This CDR3 contains 14 residues. Germline V gene data show CDR1 as SEHNR and CDR2 as FQNEAQ (reference sequence). V lost 5 bases and J lost 6, with 13 bases in between. CDR3 bases: TGTGCCAGCAGCCGTGGAGGGAGTCATGAAAAACTGTTTTTT. It specifies CASSRGGSHEKLFF.

The chain has TRBV29-1 and TRBJ2-5; D is unclear. V lost 0 bases, J lost 5 bases, and 10 bases lay in between. CDR1 SQVTM and CDR2 ANQGSEA come from the germline V gene. CDR3 length: 13 amino acids. CDR3 amino acids: CSVEDGRMETQYF. The DNA for the CDR3 is TGCAGCGTTGAAGACGGCCGTATGGAGACCCAGTACTTC.

V and J are TRBV18 and TRBJ2-7; weak D call: TRBD1 (5 bases). The CDR3 totals 14 residues. V dropped 3 bases and J dropped 1 base, with 10 bases sitting between them. Per the germline V gene, CDR1 is KGHSH and CDR2 is LQKENI. CDR3 sequence reads: CASSPMTESYEQYF. CDR3 coding DNA: TGTGCCAGCTCACCCATGACAGAGTCCTACGAGCAGTACTTC.